This is a list of T cell receptor beta chains from one sample in a study of Graves' ophthalmopathy and Graves' hyperthyroidism. MiXCR was run by TCRdb on the multiplex PCR reads, yielding one entry per CDR3 protein. The sample lists over a million distinct CDR3 sequences, about two fifths seen once, with over 8.5% in the top ten. Sequenced input: peripheral blood or thyroid tissue (not recorded which). Receptors originate from an adult man with Graves' hyperthyroidism. Each CDR3 is given with its conserved first and last residue. Rows may omit the clone size; those that give it use once, few, many or a size class.

size: -; V: TRBV25-1; CDR3: CASSELGDRFETQYF
size: -; V: TRBV5-1; CDR3: CASTNTGTGFSPLHF
size: many; V: TRBV7-8; CDR3: CASRLGTFQPQHF
size: few; V: TRBV7-9; CDR3: CASSQDGGFEAFF
size: many; V: TRBV20-1; CDR3: CSARGETSSYEQYF
size: few; V: TRBV29-1; CDR3: CSVLGGEQYF
size: few; V: TRBV20-1; CDR3: CSASRPFLDRMPYNNQPQHF
size: -; V: TRBV6-6; CDR3: CASQTERGTHYGYTF
size: -; V: TRBV7-8; CDR3: CASSSGAGSNVLTF
size: many; V: TRBV20-1; CDR3: CSARGGTGWTEAFF
size: -; V: TRBV29-1; CDR3: CSVDPGGGTGELFF
size: few; V: TRBV2; CDR3: CASSDRPTRGNTEAFF
size: -; V: TRBV10-1; CDR3: CAIKAAGMGNYGYTF
size: many; V: TRBV20-1; CDR3: CSAMTDQETQYF
size: few; V: TRBV2; CDR3: CASSVRVTGNTIYF
size: many; V: TRBV7-2; CDR3: CASSSHSGRLDYEQYF
size: -; V: TRBV2; CDR3: CASSGQTLSNQPQHF
size: many; V: TRBV6-6; CDR3: CASSGNNQPQHF
size: -; V: TRBV5-1; CDR3: CASSLLAGTNEKLFF
size: many; V: TRBV19; CDR3: CASSTLGLGNTGELFF
size: -; V: TRBV2; CDR3: CASTVLDGPYEQYF
size: -; V: TRBV6-5; CDR3: CASRVSGSSDEQYF
size: many; V: TRBV15; CDR3: CATSRSGNRGGETQYF
size: many; V: TRBV11-2; CDR3: CASSILAGGPGETQYF
size: -; V: TRBV25-1; CDR3: CASSAYAGELFF
size: many; V: TRBV2; CDR3: CASSGLNGGSGNTIYF
size: many; V: TRBV20-1; CDR3: CSPMSGNSPLHF
size: -; V: TRBV12-3/TRBV12-4; CDR3: CASSPLDRGVGTEAFF
size: many; V: TRBV10-3; CDR3: CAISAVGQQETQYF
size: few; V: TRBV4-1; CDR3: CASSQDPGKSYEQYF
size: many; V: TRBV2; CDR3: CASSVATGATYEQYF
size: -; V: TRBV29-1; CDR3: CSVAMGGEGYTF
size: -; V: TRBV7-2; CDR3: CASSSRQGSGELFF
size: -; V: TRBV19; CDR3: CASRDRARRGPGNTIYF
size: -; V: TRBV7-2; CDR3: CASSPRTSGSHEQYF
size: many; V: TRBV7-6; CDR3: CASSLGGGRDTGELFF
size: once; V: TRBV10-3; CDR3: CAISEGQGDGGYTF
size: few; V: TRBV18; CDR3: CASSRDRGLAGGYTF
size: many; V: TRBV2; CDR3: CASSEALAGLGYTF
size: many; V: TRBV15; CDR3: CATSRGGLAGGRFLGETQYF
size: -; V: TRBV20-1; CDR3: CSARGNYEKLFF
size: many; V: TRBV25-1; CDR3: CASSGTGAEAFF
size: many; V: TRBV7-8; CDR3: CASSPGRGGELFF
size: -; V: TRBV20-1; CDR3: CSAIQYNRDSDSPLHF
size: -; V: TRBV10-3; CDR3: CAVQGLSNQPQHF
size: many; V: TRBV29-1; CDR3: CSAGTGVMNTEAFF
size: -; V: TRBV24-1; CDR3: CATSDAGLDYGYTF
size: many; V: TRBV20-1; CDR3: CSAGVAYETQYF
size: few; V: TRBV5-5; CDR3: CASSLQGLLLKSTEAFF
size: few; V: TRBV20-1; CDR3: CSARGGVKNEQYF
size: -; V: TRBV7-9; CDR3: CASTRRVGNTEAFF
size: many; V: TRBV7-2; CDR3: CASTSYPGQGVGQPQHF
size: many; V: TRBV12-3/TRBV12-4; CDR3: CASSLALRVRNTIYF
size: many; V: TRBV6-5; CDR3: CASSYQDRGQMYF
size: -; V: TRBV2; CDR3: CASSEGDRVGDQPQYF
size: few; V: TRBV7-2; CDR3: CASSFGTFGFF
size: -; V: TRBV7-2; CDR3: CASSYNLGASVLTF
size: -; V: TRBV10-3; CDR3: CAISWRANVLTF
size: -; V: TRBV29-1; CDR3: CSVRADSGNQPQHF